This TCR beta chain is drawn from a study of stem cell transplantation in POMP-related autoinflammatory disease. For the study at large: The study hypothesized thymoproteasome defects skew the TRB repertoire via impaired CD8+ selection.

The CDR3 length is 16 residues. V dropped 0 bases and J dropped 5 bases, with 16 bases sitting between them. Germline V lookup: CDR1 MNHNS, CDR2 SASEGT. Assay: immunoSEQ multiplex PCR; the TCRdb copy retains only in-frame clones and omits some. The table has 33,000 or so clones, around 88% seen once. This chain joins TRBV6-1 and TRBJ1-1; tentatively, D is TRBD1 (5 bases). The receptor comes from a human donor with POMP-related autoinflammation and immune dysregulation (PRAID). The starting material was CD4+ T cells from PBMCs, obtained before stem cell transplantation. The CDR3 is CASSEAGRYLGTEAFF. The CDR3 DNA follows: TGTGCCAGCAGTGAAGCGGGGCGTTACTTGGGGACTGAAGCTTTCTTT.